These T cell receptor beta chains were read from a single sample in a study of blood T cell repertoires in COVID-19. Sequencing used immunoSEQ multiplex PCR; TCRdb keeps in-frame clones, though not all of them. The sample includes 60,000 to 70,000 clones, roughly four fifths of them seen just once. The sequenced sample was peripheral blood. These receptor sequences come from a woman of 80 years or more with acute or convalescent COVID-19. Both conserved end residues are part of each CDR3. A D gene is named only where the DNA matches it firmly. Where a row states a size, it is once, few, many or the class of an expanded clone; other rows omit it.

j_gene,d_gene,abundance,v_gene,CDR3aa,CDR3nt
TRBJ2-1,TRBD2,once,TRBV20-1,CSASATSGRVYNEQFF,TGCAGTGCTAGTGCTACTAGCGGGAGGGTTTACAATGAGCAGTTCTTC
TRBJ2-2,TRBD1,few,TRBV10-2,CASSEGGTGGTGELFF,TGCGCCAGCAGTGAGGGGGGGACAGGGGGCACCGGGGAGCTGTTTTTT
TRBJ2-1,TRBD2,few,TRBV14,CASSLRTSGYSYNEQFF,TGTGCCAGCAGCCTACGGACTAGCGGTTACTCCTACAATGAGCAGTTCTTC
TRBJ1-4,TRBD1,NA,TRBV28,CASSAPGQGNEKLFF,TGTGCCAGCAGCGCACCGGGACAGGGCAATGAAAAACTGTTTTTT
TRBJ2-7,TRBD1,few,TRBV19,CASSPRTGAHEQYF,TGTGCCAGTAGTCCTCGGACAGGGGCCCACGAGCAGTACTTC
TRBJ1-3,TRBD1,NA,TRBV19,CASSPDRVAGNTIYF,TGTGCCAGTAGCCCGGACAGGGTCGCAGGAAACACCATATATTTT
TRBJ1-1,TRBD1,many,TRBV15,CATSRDGGGTLRNTEAFF,TGTGCCACCAGCAGAGATGGAGGGGGCACGTTAAGGAACACTGAAGCTTTCTTT
TRBJ2-1,TRBD2,NA,TRBV7-3,CASSSLAGANEFF,TGTGCCAGCAGCTCCCTAGCGGGAGCGAATGAGTTCTTC
TRBJ1-5,NA,once,TRBV27,CASSFQGGNQPQHF,TGTGCCAGCAGTTTTCAGGGAGGGAATCAGCCCCAGCATTTT
TRBJ1-3,NA,NA,TRBV9,CASSPQTGRSGNTIYF,TGTGCCAGCAGCCCACAGACAGGTCGCTCTGGAAACACCATATATTTT
TRBJ2-1,NA,NA,TRBV10-2,CASGIPTSSSYNEQFF,TGCGCCAGCGGGATACCGACTAGTAGCTCCTACAATGAGCAGTTCTTC
TRBJ2-4,TRBD2,NA,TRBV3-1/TRBV3-2,CASSQGTSANIQYF,TGTGCCAGCAGCCAAGGTACTAGCGCAAACATTCAGTACTTC
TRBJ2-2,TRBD2,few,TRBV4-2,CASRSLTSGKNTGELFF,TGTGCCAGCAGGTCTCTTACTAGCGGGAAGAACACCGGGGAGCTGTTTTTT
TRBJ2-7,NA,once,TRBV14,CASSQDREQYF,TGTGCCAGCAGCCAAGATCGGGAGCAGTACTTC
TRBJ2-1,NA,NA,TRBV7-3,CASSQGRDNEQFF,TGTGCCAGCAGCCAGGGGCGTGACAATGAGCAGTTCTTC
TRBJ2-7,NA,few,TRBV14,CASSQFNEQYF,TGTGCCAGCAGCCAATTCAACGAGCAGTACTTC
TRBJ1-6,NA,NA,TRBV11-2,CASSPRGGRGSPLHF,TGTGCCAGCAGCCCGCGTGGAGGGAGGGGTTCACCCCTCCACTTT
TRBJ2-3,TRBD1,NA,TRBV5-5,CASSLVQGARDTQYF,TGTGCCAGCAGCTTGGTTCAGGGGGCGAGAGATACGCAGTATTTT
TRBJ2-1,NA,NA,TRBV11-2,CASSLDSRGQGQIF,TGTGCCAGCAGCTTAGATAGCAGGGGCCAGGGACAAATCTTC
TRBJ1-1,TRBD1,NA,TRBV27,CASNKPPWTGGTPGTEAFF,TGTGCCAGCAATAAACCCCCTTGGACAGGGGGTACCCCCGGAACTGAAGCTTTCTTT
TRBJ2-2,TRBD2,few,TRBV7-2,CASSRRGGLGTGELFF,TGTGCCAGCAGCCGCCGCGGGGGACTTGGCACCGGGGAGCTGTTTTTT